The T cell receptor beta chain described here comes from a study of OX40 agonist ivuxolimab in advanced cancers. Losses at the gene ends were 4 bases for V and 3 bases for J; bases not matched to a gene: 3. The germline CDR1 and CDR2 sequences are SGHRS and YFSETQ. This CDR3 contains 15 residues. TCRdb keeps only in-frame clones here, not all; method: immunoSEQ multiplex PCR. The sample lists tens of thousands of clones, about 81% occurring once. The rearrangement links TRBV5-1 to TRBJ2-1, with TRBD2 identical over 11 bases. The sequence came from an adult with an advanced solid tumor such as melanoma, head and neck, liver or kidney cancer. The material was CD4+ or CD8+ T cells sorted from blood, obtained in a trial of the OX40 agonist ivuxolimab. The CDR3, as DNA: TGCGCCAGCAGCAAGGGACTAGCGGACTACAATGAGCAGTTCTTC. This translates into CASSKGLADYNEQFF. Complete variable domain (other parts from reference TRBV5-1 and TRBJ2-1): KAGVTQTPRYLIKTRGQQVTLSCSPISGHRSVSWYQQTPGQGLQFLFEYFSETQRNKGNFPGRFSGRQFSNSRSEMNVSTLELGDSALYLCASSKGLADYNEQFFGPGTRLTVL.